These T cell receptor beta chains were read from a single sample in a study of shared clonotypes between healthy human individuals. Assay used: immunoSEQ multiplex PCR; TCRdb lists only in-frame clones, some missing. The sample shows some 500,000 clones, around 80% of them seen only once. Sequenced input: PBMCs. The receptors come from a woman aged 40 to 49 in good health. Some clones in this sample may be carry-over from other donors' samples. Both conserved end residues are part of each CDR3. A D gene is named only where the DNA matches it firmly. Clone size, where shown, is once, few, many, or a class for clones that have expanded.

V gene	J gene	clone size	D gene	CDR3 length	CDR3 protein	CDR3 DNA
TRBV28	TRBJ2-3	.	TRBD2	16	CASSRGTSGRADTQYF	TGTGCCAGCAGCCGCGGGACTAGCGGGAGGGCAGATACGCAGTATTTT
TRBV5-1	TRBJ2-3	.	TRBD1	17	CASSLSPGQLASDTQYF	TGCGCCAGCAGCTTGTCCCCGGGACAGCTCGCCAGTGATACGCAGTATTTT
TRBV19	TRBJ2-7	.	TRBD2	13	CASTASGSYEQYF	TGTGCCAGTACCGCTAGCGGGTCCTACGAGCAGTACTTC
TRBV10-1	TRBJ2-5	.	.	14	CASSYGTAGGTQYF	TGCGCCAGCAGTTACGGGACCGCCGGGGGGACCCAGTACTTC
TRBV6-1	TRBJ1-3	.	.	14	CASRASREAHTIYF	TGTGCCAGCAGGGCGTCGAGGGAGGCCCACACCATATATTTT
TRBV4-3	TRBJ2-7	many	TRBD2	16	CASSQALAGLPYEQYF	TGCGCCAGCAGCCAAGCTCTAGCGGGCCTACCCTACGAGCAGTACTTC
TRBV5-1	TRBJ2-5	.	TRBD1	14	CASSWSTGGETQYF	TGCGCCAGCAGCTGGTCCACAGGGGGAGAGACCCAGTACTTC
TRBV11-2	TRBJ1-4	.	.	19	CASSLAGEVGISANEKLFF	TGTGCCAGCAGCTTAGCAGGGGAAGTTGGTATTTCGGCTAATGAAAAACTGTTTTTT
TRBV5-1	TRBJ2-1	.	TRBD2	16	CASSFPTSGGDNEQFF	TGCGCCAGCAGCTTTCCGACTAGCGGTGGGGACAATGAGCAGTTCTTC
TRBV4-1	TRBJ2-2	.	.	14	CASSLGGRTGELFF	TGCGCCAGCAGCTTGGGTGGAAGGACCGGGGAGCTGTTTTTT
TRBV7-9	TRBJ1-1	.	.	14	CASSLEGSGTEAFF	TGTGCCAGCAGCTTAGAAGGGTCTGGCACTGAAGCTTTCTTT
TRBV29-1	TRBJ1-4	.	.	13	CSVRGEGNEKLFF	TGCAGCGTTAGGGGAGAGGGGAATGAAAAACTGTTTTTT
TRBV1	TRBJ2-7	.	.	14	CTSSPQGTPPEQYF	TGCACCAGCAGCCCCCAGGGGACCCCCCCCGAGCAGTACTTC
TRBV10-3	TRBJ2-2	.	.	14	CAISPELRGGELFF	TGTGCCATCAGCCCCGAGCTCAGGGGAGGGGAGCTGTTTTTT
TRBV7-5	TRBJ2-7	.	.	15	CARSLVSGSNYEQYF	TGTGCCAGAAGCTTAGTGTCCGGGAGTAACTACGAGCAGTACTTC
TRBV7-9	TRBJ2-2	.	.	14	CASRKGPNTGELFF	TGTGCCAGCAGGAAGGGACCGAACACCGGGGAGCTGTTTTTT
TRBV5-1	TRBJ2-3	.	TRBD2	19	CASSQPSPALAGAADTQYF	TGCGCCAGCAGCCAACCGTCGCCCGCGCTAGCGGGAGCGGCAGATACGCAGTATTTT
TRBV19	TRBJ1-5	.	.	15	CASQISGAFNQPQHF	TGTGCCAGTCAGATCTCAGGGGCTTTCAATCAGCCCCAGCATTTT
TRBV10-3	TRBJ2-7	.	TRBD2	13	CAIKREMAYEQYF	TGTGCCATCAAGCGGGAAATGGCCTACGAGCAGTACTTC
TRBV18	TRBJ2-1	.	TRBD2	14	CASSPGTSANEQFF	TGTGCCAGCTCACCCGGGACTAGCGCGAATGAGCAGTTCTTC
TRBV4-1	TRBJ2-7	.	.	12	CASSQVLDEQYF	TGCGCCAGCAGCCAAGTTCTTGACGAGCAGTACTTC
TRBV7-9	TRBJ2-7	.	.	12	CASAPVTYEQYF	TGTGCCTCAGCGCCAGTAACCTACGAGCAGTACTTC
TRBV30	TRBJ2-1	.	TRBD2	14	CAWGTGTRVGEQFF	TGTGCCTGGGGTACCGGGACTAGGGTCGGTGAGCAGTTCTTC
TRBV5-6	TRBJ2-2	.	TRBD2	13	CASSAGDTGELFF	TGTGCCAGCAGCGCGGGGGACACCGGGGAGCTGTTTTTT
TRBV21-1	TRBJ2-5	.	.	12	CASSRGGETQYF	TGTGCCAGCAGCAGGGGGGGAGAGACCCAGTACTTC
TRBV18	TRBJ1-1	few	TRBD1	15	CASSPNRGWDTEAFF	TGTGCCAGCTCACCAAACAGGGGGTGGGACACTGAAGCTTTCTTT
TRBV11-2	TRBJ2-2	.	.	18	CASSLEVGRLANTGELFF	TGTGCCAGCAGCTTAGAAGTGGGACGACTTGCGAACACCGGGGAGCTGTTTTTT
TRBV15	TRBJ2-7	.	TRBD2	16	CATSRGTSGTPREQYF	TGTGCCACCAGCAGAGGGACTAGCGGGACCCCAAGGGAGCAGTACTTC
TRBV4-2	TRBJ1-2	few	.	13	CASSPGTGDGYTF	TGTGCCAGCAGCCCCGGGACGGGTGATGGCTACACCTTC
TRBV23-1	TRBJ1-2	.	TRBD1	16	CASSQSPDRGLFGYTF	TGCGCCAGCAGTCAATCGCCGGACAGGGGGCTCTTTGGCTACACCTTC
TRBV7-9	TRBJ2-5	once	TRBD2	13	CASSLSAGETQYF	TGTGCCAGCAGCTTATCAGCGGGGGAGACCCAGTACTTC
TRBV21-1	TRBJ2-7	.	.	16	CASSTLKTRVSYEQYF	TGTGCCAGCAGCACCCTCAAGACTAGAGTTTCCTACGAGCAGTACTTC
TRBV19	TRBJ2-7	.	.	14	CASSTWGAGTRQYF	TGTGCCAGTAGTACGTGGGGGGCGGGAACACGGCAGTACTTC
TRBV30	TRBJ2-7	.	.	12	CAWAIYSYEQYF	TGTGCCTGGGCTATTTACTCCTACGAGCAGTACTTC
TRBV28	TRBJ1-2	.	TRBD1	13	CASSFRGRSGYTF	TGTGCCAGCAGTTTCAGGGGGCGCAGTGGCTACACCTTC
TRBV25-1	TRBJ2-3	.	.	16	CASSDPTAPSTDTQYF	TGTGCCAGCAGTGATCCCACAGCTCCTAGCACAGATACGCAGTATTTT
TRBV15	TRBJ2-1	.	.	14	CATSTVVTDSEQFF	TGTGCCACCAGCACCGTGGTCACGGACAGTGAGCAGTTCTTC
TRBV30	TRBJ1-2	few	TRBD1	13	CAFRDRGRDGYTF	TGTGCCTTTAGGGACAGGGGGCGCGATGGGTACACCTTC
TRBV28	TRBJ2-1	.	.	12	CASSLLSNEQFF	TGTGCCAGCAGTTTATTGAGCAATGAGCAGTTCTTC
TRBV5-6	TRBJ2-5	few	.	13	CASSFGAQETQYF	TGTGCCAGCAGCTTCGGGGCCCAAGAGACCCAGTACTTC
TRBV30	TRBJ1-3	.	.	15	CAWSVGGRRGNTIYF	TGTGCCTGGAGTGTAGGGGGGCGCCGGGGAAACACCATATATTTT
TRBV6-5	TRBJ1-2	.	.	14	CASRVLSGNYGYTF	TGTGCCAGCAGGGTTTTGTCCGGGAACTATGGCTACACCTTC
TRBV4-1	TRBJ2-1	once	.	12	CASSGVSDEQFF	TGCGCCAGCTCAGGTGTTTCGGATGAGCAGTTCTTC
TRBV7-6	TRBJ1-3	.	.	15	CASSLVQGSGNTIYF	TGTGCCAGCAGCTTAGTCCAGGGCTCTGGAAACACCATATATTTT
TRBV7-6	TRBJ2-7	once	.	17	CASSPDSGVVSSYEQYF	TGTGCCAGCAGCCCAGACAGTGGGGTGGTGTCCTCCTACGAGCAGTACTTC
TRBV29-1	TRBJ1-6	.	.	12	CSVVEGNSPLHF	TGCAGCGTTGTCGAGGGTAATTCACCCCTCCACTTT
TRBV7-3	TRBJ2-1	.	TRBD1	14	CASSSGQGLNEQFF	TGTGCCAGCAGCTCCGGACAGGGTTTGAATGAGCAGTTCTTC
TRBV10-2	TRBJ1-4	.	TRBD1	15	CASSVAGTALEKLFF	TGCGCCAGCAGTGTTGCCGGGACAGCGCTTGAAAAACTGTTTTTT
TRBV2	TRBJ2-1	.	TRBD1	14	CASSEDRGFGEQFF	TGTGCCAGCAGTGAAGACAGGGGATTCGGTGAGCAGTTCTTC
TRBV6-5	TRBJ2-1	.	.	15	CASSYGRSSYNEQFF	TGTGCCAGCAGTTACGGTAGGAGCTCCTACAATGAGCAGTTCTTC
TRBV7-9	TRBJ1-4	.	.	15	CASSPGVQTNEKLFF	TGTGCCAGCAGCCCGGGGGTCCAAACTAATGAAAAACTGTTTTTT
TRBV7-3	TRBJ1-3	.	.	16	CASASTGMGSGNTIYF	TGTGCCAGCGCATCCACAGGGATGGGCTCTGGAAACACCATATATTTT